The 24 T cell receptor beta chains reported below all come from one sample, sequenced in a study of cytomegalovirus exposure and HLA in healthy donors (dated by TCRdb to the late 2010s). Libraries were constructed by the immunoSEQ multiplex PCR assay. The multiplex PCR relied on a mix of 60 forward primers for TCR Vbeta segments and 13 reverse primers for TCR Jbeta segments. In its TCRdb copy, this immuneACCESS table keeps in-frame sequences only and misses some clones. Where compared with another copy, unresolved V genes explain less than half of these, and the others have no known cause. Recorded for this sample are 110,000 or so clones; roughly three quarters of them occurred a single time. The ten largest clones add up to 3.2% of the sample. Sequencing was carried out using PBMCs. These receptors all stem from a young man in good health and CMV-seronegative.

CDR3 amino acids: CASSFRVDSPLHF. CDR3 sequence (DNA): TGTGCCAGCAGCTTCAGGGTTGATTCACCCCTCCACTTT. This chain uses TRBV7-2 with TRBJ1-6; maybe TRBD1 (5 bases). The CDR3 covers 13 residues. Germline V gene sequence: CDR1 SGHTA, CDR2 FQGNSA. V lost 3 bases and J lost 8, with 8 bases in between.

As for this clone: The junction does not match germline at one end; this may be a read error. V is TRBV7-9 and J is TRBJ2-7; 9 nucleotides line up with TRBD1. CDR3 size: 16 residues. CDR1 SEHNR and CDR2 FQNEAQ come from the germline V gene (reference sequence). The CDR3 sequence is CSSSLFGQGSSYEQYF. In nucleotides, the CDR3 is TGTTCCAGCAGCCTATTCGGACAGGGGAGCTCCTACGAGCAGTACTTC.

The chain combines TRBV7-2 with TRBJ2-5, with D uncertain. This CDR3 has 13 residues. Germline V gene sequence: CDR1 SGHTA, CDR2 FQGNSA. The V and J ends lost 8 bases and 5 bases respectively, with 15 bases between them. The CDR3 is CASGPRGWETQYF. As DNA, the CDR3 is TGTGCCAGCGGTCCGCGAGGTTGGGAGACCCAGTACTTC.

As DNA, the CDR3 is TGTGCCAGCAGCTTGGGCGCCTTCCAAGAGACCCAGTACTTC. Translating gives CASSLGAFQETQYF. The chain links TRBV5-8 to TRBJ2-5, with D unclear. This CDR3 spans 14 amino acids. Germline CDR1 and CDR2: SGHTS and YDEGEE. The ends were cut back, 0 bases at V and 1 base at J, with 7 bases in the middle.

CDR3 DNA sequence: TGCGCCAGCAGCCGAACTGGACAGGGGGCTGCAGATACGCAGTATTTT. It translates to CASSRTGQGAADTQYF. The genes are TRBV5-1 and TRBJ2-3, with 11 bases aligning to TRBD1. The CDR3 extends over 16 amino acids. The V segment lost 4 bases and the J segment 4 bases; nucleotides outside the gene matches: 8. CDR1 is SGHRS and CDR2 is YFSETQ in the germline V gene.

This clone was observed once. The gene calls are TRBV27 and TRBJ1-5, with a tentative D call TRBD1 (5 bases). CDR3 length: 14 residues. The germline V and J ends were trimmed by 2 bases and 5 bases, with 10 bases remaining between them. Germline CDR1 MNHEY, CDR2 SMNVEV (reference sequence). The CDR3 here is CASSLQGTHQPQHF. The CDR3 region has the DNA TGTGCCAGCAGTTTACAGGGAACGCATCAGCCCCAGCATTTT.

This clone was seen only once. The CDR3 DNA follows: TGTGCCAGTAGTGCAGGGAATTCGGTCTATGGCTACACCTTC. Its protein product is CASSAGNSVYGYTF. This sequence joins TRBV19 and TRBJ1-2; a weak D match, TRBD1 (5 bases). Per germline, CDR1 LNHDA and CDR2 SQIVND (reference sequence). CDR3 length equals 14 residues. The V gene lost 5 bases and the J gene lost 4 bases, with 14 bases spanning the gap.

CDR3 bases: TGTGCCTGGAGCCAGGGAAACACCGGGGAGCTGTTTTTT. Protein: CAWSQGNTGELFF. The chain recombines TRBV30 with TRBJ2-2, with D possibly being TRBD1 (5 bases). The V end was cut by 3 bases, the J end by 2 bases, with 7 bases between. The length of the CDR3 is 13 residues. Germline CDR1 reads GTSNPN; CDR2 reads SVGIG (reference sequence).

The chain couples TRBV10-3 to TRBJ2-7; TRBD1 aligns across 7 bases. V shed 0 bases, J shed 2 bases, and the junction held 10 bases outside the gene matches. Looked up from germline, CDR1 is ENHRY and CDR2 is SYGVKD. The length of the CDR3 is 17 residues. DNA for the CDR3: TGTGCCATCAGTGAGTCGTTGGGGGCAGGGGGAACCTACGAGCAGTACTTC. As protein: CAISESLGAGGTYEQYF.

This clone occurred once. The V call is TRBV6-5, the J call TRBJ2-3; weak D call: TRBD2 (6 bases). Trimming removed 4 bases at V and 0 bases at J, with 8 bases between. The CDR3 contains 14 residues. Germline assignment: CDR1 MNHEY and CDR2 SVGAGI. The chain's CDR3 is CASSSSGSTDTQYF. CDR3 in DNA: TGTGCCAGCAGTTCGAGCGGGAGCACAGATACGCAGTATTTT.

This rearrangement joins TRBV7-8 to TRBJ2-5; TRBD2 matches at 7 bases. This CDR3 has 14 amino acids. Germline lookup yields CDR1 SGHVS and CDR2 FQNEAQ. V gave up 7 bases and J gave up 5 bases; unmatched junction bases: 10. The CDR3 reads CASTQRERSETQYF. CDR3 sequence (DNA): TGTGCCAGCACCCAGCGGGAACGATCGGAGACCCAGTACTTC.

The CDR3: CASSPGGQGSHEQYF. The CDR3 region has the DNA TGTGCCAGCAGCCCCGGTGGACAGGGGAGCCACGAGCAGTACTTC. This chain connects TRBV28 to TRBJ2-7; 9 bases line up with TRBD1. Germline V gene data show CDR1 as MDHEN and CDR2 as SYDVKM. The CDR3 extends over 15 amino acids. J lost 5 bases, V lost 6 bases, and 11 bases had no gene match. The whole variable domain, remainder taken from reference TRBV28 and TRBJ2-7, is DVKVTQSSRYLVKRTGEKVFLECVQDMDHENMFWYRQDPGLGLRLIYFSYDVKMKEKGDIPEGYSVSREKKERFSLILESASTNQTSMYLCASSPGGQGSHEQYFGPGTRLTVT.

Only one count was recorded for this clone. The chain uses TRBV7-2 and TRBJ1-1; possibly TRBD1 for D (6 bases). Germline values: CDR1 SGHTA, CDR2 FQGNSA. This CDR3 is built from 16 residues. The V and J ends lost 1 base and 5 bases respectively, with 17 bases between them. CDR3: CASSLGWAGGPTEAFF. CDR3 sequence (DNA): TGTGCCAGCAGCTTAGGCTGGGCTGGGGGCCCGACTGAAGCTTTCTTT.

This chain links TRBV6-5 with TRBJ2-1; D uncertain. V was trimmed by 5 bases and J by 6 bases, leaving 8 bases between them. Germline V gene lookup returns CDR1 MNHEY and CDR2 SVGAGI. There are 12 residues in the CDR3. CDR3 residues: CASSQSGNEQFF. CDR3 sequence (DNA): TGTGCCAGCAGTCAGTCTGGCAATGAGCAGTTCTTC.

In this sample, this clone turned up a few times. CDR3 region: CASSSRGTGNTIYF. Here the CDR3 DNA reads TGTGCCAGCAGCTCTCGGGGGACTGGAAACACCATATATTTT. The chain joins TRBV6-5 to TRBJ1-3; possible D gene TRBD1, 5 bases. The length of the CDR3 is 14 residues. Germline V gene data show CDR1 as MNHEY and CDR2 as SVGAGI. V was clipped by 6 bases and J by 2 bases, with 11 bases between them.

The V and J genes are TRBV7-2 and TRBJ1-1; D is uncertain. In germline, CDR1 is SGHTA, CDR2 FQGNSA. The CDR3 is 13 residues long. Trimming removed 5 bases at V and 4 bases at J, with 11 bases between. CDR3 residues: CASSATSGTEAFF. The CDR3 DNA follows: TGTGCCAGCAGCGCTACTAGTGGCACTGAAGCTTTCTTT.

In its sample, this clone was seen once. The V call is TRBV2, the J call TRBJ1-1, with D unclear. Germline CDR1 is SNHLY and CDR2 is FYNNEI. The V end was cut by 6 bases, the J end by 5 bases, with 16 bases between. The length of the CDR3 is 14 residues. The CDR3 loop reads CASRLGGSKTEAFF. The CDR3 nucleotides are TGTGCCAGCAGGCTAGGCGGGTCGAAGACTGAAGCTTTCTTT.

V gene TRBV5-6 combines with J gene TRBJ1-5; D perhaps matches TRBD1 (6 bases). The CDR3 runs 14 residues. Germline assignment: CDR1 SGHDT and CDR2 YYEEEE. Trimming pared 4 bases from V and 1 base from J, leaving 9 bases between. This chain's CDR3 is CASSPQGSNQPQHF. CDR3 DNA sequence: TGTGCCAGCAGCCCCCAGGGGAGCAATCAGCCCCAGCATTTT.

The CDR3 protein is CASSLTGQSSGEKLFF. The CDR3 nucleotides are TGTGCCAGCAGCCTGACCGGACAGAGCTCGGGTGAAAAACTGTTTTTT. The chain joins TRBV7-2 to TRBJ1-4, with D tentatively TRBD1 (6 bases). V was pared by 5 bases and J by 7 bases, with 20 bases between. There are 16 residues in the CDR3. CDR1 is SGHTA and CDR2 is FQGNSA in the germline V gene.

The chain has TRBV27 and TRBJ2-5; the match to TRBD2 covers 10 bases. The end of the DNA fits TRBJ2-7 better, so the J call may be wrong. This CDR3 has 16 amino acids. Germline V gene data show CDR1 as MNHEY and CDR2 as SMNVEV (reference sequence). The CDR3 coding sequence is TGTGCCACCAAAAAACGCGGACTAGCGGAGGCCTACGAGCAGTACTTC. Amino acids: CATKKRGLAEAYEQYF.

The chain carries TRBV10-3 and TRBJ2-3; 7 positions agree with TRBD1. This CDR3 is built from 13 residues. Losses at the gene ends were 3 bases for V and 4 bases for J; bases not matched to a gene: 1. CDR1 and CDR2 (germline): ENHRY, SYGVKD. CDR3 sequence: CAISEGTADTQYF. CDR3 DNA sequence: TGTGCCATCAGTGAAGGGACAGCAGATACGCAGTATTTT.

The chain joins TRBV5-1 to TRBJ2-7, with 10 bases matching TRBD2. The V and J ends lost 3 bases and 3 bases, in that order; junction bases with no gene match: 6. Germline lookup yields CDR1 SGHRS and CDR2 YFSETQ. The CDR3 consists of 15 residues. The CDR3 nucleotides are TGCGCCAGCAGCTCGGGCGGACTAGCGGACTACGAGCAGTACTTC. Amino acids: CASSSGGLADYEQYF. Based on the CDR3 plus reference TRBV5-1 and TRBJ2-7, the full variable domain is KAGVTQTPRYLIKTRGQQVTLSCSPISGHRSVSWYQQTPGQGLQFLFEYFSETQRNKGNFPGRFSGRQFSNSRSEMNVSTLELGDSALYLCASSSGGLADYEQYFGPGTRLTVT.

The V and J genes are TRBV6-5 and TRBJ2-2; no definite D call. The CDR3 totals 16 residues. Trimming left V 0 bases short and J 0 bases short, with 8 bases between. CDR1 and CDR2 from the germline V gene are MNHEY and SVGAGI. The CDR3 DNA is TGTGCCAGCAGTTACTCTACGCCTACGAACACCGGGGAGCTGTTTTTT. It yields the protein CASSYSTPTNTGELFF.

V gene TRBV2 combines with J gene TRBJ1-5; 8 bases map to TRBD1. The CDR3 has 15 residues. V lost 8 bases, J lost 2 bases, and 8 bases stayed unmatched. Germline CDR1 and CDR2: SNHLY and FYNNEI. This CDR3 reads CASSKEGQGNQPQHF. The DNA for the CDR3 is TGTGCCAGCTCTAAGGAGGGACAGGGCAATCAGCCCCAGCATTTT.